Listed here are 5 T cell receptor beta chains from one sample, sequenced in a study of shared clonotypes between healthy human individuals. CD45RO negativity and positive selection for CCR7 defined naive CD8 cells, a population that excluded terminally differentiated effector memory CD45RA+ cells. Generated by immunoSEQ multiplex PCR, the TCRdb table keeps only in-frame clones and is missing some. Of about 1,900,000 clones in the sample, about 95% were seen once. Sequenced material: naive CD8+ T cells sorted from blood. These receptors were taken from a man aged 18 to 29 in good health.

The chain couples TRBV30 to TRBJ2-2; 7 bases are a match to TRBD2. With V trimmed by 5 bases and J by 5 bases, 5 bases remained unmatched. Per germline, CDR1 GTSNPN and CDR2 SVGIG (reference sequence). CDR3 size: 13 residues. In DNA, the CDR3 is TGTGCCTGGTCGAGCGGGAATACCGGGGAGCTGTTTTTT. Translation gives CAWSSGNTGELFF.

The chain links TRBV6-1 to TRBJ2-1, with 8 bases fitting TRBD2. The CDR3 has 16 residues. Germline CDR1 and CDR2: MNHNS and SASEGT. V shed 2 bases and J 0 bases; nucleotides not matched to a gene: 3. This chain's CDR3 is CASSEFSGDSYNEQFF. The CDR3 DNA reads as TGTGCCAGCAGTGAATTTAGCGGGGACTCCTACAATGAGCAGTTCTTC.

This sequence joins TRBV7-2 and TRBJ2-1; 11 positions match TRBD2. The CDR3 totals 14 residues. From germline, CDR1 is SGHTA and CDR2 FQGNSA. V trimming: 5 bases; J trimming: 8 bases; junction bases outside the gene matches: 5. The CDR3 nucleotides are TGTGCCAGCAGCACTAGCGGGGGTTCCGATGAGCAGTTCTTC. Residues: CASSTSGGSDEQFF.

The chain carries TRBV5-8 and TRBJ2-1, with D perhaps TRBD2 (5 bases). The germline V gene has CDR1 SGHTS and CDR2 YDEGEE. V lost 7 bases and J 7 bases, leaving 9 bases between the germline ends. The CDR3 has 11 amino acids. The DNA of the CDR3 is TGTGCCAGCGAAGCGGTGAATGAGCAGTTCTTC. This codes for CASEAVNEQFF.

This rearrangement joins TRBV2 to TRBJ1-5; 7 bases agree with TRBD1. V lost 3 bases to trimming and J lost 3 bases; unmatched junction nucleotides: 5. Per germline, CDR1 SNHLY and CDR2 FYNNEI. The CDR3 covers 15 residues. The CDR3 loop reads CASSDLGQDNQPQHF. CDR3 DNA: TGTGCCAGCAGTGATTTAGGACAGGACAATCAGCCCCAGCATTTT.